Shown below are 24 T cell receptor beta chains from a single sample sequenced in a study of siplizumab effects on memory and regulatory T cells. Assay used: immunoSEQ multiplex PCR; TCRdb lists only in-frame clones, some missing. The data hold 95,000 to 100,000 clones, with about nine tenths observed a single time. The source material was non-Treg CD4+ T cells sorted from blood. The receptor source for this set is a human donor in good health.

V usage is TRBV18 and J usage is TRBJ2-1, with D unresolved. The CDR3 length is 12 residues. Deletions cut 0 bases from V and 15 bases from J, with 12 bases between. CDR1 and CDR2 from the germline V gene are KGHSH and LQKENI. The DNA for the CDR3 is TGTGCCAGCTCACCACCATCGGTTGGCGGGTTCTTC. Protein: CASSPPSVGGFF.

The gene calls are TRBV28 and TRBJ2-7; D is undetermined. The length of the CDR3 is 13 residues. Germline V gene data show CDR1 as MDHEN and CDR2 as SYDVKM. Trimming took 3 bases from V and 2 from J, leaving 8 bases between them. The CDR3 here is CASSFNTAYEQYF. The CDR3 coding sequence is TGTGCCAGCAGTTTCAATACAGCCTACGAGCAGTACTTC.

CDR3 coding DNA: TGTGCCAGCAGCGTAAGGACAGGGAACACCGGGGAGCTGTTTTTT. Its protein is CASSVRTGNTGELFF. The gene calls are TRBV9 and TRBJ2-2, with 7 bases identical to TRBD1. Unmatched junction bases numbered 1, after V lost 1 base and J lost 1 base. Germline values: CDR1 SGDLS, CDR2 YYNGEE. The CDR3 loop spans 15 amino acids.

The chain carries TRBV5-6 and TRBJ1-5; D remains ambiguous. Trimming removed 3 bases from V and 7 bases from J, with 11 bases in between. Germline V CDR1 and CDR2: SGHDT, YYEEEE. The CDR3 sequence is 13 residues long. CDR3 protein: CASSSLGGQPQHF. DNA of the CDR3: TGTGCCAGCAGCTCTTTAGGTGGGCAGCCCCAGCATTTT.

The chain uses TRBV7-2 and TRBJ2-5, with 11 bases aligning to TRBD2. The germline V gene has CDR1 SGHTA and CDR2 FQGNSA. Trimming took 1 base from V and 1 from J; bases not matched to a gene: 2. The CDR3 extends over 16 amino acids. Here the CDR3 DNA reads TGTGCCAGCAGCTTAGTGCTAGCGGGGGGCCAAGAGACCCAGTACTTC. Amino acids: CASSLVLAGGQETQYF.

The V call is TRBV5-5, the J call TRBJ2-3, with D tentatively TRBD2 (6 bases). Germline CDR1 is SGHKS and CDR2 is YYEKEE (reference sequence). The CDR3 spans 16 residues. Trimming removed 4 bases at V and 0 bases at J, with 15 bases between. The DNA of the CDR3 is TGTGCCAGCAGCCCCCTTAGCGGATCAAGCACAGATACGCAGTATTTT. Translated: CASSPLSGSSTDTQYF.

The CDR3 region is CATSRDRGEYEQYF. The DNA of the CDR3 is TGTGCCACCAGCAGAGACAGGGGAGAGTACGAGCAGTACTTC. V gene TRBV15 combines with J gene TRBJ2-7; TRBD1 might be the D (6 bases). CDR3 size: 14 residues. CDR1 and CDR2 (germline): LNHNV, YYDKDF (reference sequence). The ends were cut back, 0 bases at V and 4 bases at J, with 10 bases in the middle.

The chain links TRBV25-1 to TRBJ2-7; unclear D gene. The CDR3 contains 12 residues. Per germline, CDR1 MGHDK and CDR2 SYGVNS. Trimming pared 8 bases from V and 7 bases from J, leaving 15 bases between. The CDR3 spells CASSGQNREQYF. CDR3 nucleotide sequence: TGTGCCAGCTCAGGTCAGAATCGAGAGCAGTACTTC.

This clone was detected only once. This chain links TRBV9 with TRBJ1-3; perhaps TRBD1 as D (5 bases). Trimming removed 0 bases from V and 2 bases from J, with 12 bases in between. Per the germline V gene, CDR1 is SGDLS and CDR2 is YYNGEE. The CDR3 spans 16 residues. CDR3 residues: CASSVEPRATGNTIYF. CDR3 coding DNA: TGTGCCAGCAGCGTAGAACCCAGGGCTACTGGAAACACCATATATTTT.

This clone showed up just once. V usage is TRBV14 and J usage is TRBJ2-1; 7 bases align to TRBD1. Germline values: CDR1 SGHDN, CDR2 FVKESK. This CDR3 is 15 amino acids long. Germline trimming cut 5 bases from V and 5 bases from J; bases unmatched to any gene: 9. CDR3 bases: TGTGCCAGCAGCTATACGTGGACAGGAGACAATGAGCAGTTCTTC. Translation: CASSYTWTGDNEQFF.

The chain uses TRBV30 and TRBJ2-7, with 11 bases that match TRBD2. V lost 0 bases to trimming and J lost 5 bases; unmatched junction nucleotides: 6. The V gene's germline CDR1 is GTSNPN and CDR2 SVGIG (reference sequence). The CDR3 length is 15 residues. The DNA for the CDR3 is TGTGCCTGGAGTGTACGTTTGACTAGCGGGGACGAGCAGTACTTC. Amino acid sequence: CAWSVRLTSGDEQYF. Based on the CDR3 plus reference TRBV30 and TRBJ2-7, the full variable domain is SQTIHQWPATLVQPVGSPLSLECTVEGTSNPNLYWYRQAAGRGLQLLFYSVGIGQISSEVPQNLSASRPQDRQFILSSKKLLLSDSGFYLCAWSVRLTSGDEQYFGPGTRLTVT.

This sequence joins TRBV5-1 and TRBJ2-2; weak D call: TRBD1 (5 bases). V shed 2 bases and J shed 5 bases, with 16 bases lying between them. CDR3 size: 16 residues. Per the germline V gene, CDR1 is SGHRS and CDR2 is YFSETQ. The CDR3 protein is CASSFRLGVETGELFF. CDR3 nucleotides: TGCGCCAGCAGCTTTCGTTTAGGGGTTGAAACCGGGGAGCTGTTTTTT.

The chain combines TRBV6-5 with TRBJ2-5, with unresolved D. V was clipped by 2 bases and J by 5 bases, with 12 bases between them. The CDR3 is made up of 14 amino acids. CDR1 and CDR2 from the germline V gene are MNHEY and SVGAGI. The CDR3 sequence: CASSYDRLRETQYF. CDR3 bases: TGTGCCAGCAGTTACGATCGTCTTCGGGAGACCCAGTACTTC.

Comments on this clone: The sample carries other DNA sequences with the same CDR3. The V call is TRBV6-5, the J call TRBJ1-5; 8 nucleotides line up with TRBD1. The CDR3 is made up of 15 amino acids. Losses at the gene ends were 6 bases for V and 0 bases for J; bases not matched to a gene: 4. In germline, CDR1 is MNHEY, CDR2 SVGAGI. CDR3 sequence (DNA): TGTGCCAGCAGCAAGACAGGGGATAGCAATCAGCCCCAGCATTTT. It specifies CASSKTGDSNQPQHF.

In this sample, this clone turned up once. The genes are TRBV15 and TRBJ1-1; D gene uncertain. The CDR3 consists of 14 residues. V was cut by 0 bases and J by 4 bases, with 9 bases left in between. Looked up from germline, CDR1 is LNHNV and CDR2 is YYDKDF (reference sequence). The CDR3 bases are TGTGCCACCAGCAGAGATCGGGCCTCCACTGAAGCTTTCTTT. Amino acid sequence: CATSRDRASTEAFF.

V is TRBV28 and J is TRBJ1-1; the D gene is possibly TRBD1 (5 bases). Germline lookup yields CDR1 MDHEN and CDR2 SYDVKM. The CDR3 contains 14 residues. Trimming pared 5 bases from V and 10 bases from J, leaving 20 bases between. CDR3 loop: CASSTIGLGVLAFF. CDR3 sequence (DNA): TGTGCCAGCAGTACGATTGGGCTAGGGGTGTTAGCTTTCTTT.

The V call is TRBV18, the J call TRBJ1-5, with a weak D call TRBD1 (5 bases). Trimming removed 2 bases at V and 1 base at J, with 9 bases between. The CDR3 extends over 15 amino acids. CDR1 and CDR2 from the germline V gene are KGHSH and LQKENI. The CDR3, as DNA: TGTGCCAGCTCACCAGGGGGATTGAGCAATCAGCCCCAGCATTTT. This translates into CASSPGGLSNQPQHF.

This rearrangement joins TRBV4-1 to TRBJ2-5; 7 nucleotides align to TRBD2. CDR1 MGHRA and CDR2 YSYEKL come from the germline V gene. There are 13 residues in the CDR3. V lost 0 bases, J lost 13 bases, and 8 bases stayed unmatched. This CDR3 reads CASSQEGGTRRYF. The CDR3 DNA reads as TGCGCCAGCAGCCAAGAGGGAGGGACCCGGAGGTACTTC.

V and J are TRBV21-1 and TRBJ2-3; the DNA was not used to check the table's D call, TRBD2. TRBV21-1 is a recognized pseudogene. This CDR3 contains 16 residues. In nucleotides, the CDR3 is TGTGCCAGCAGCAAAGGACTAGCGGGAGGTTGGGATACGCAGTATTTT. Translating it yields CASSKGLAGGWDTQYF.

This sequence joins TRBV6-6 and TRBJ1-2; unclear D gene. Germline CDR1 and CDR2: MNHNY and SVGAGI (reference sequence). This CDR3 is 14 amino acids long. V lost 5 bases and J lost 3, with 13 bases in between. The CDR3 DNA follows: TGTGCCAGCAGTCCGACCTTGATAGACTATGGCTACACCTTC. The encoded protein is CASSPTLIDYGYTF.

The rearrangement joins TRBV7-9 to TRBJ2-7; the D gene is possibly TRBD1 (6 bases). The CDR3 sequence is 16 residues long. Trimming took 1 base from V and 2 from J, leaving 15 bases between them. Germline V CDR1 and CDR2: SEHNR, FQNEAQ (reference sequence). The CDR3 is CASSLDLGAVPYEQYF. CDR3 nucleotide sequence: TGTGCCAGCAGCTTAGATCTGGGGGCAGTGCCCTACGAGCAGTACTTC.

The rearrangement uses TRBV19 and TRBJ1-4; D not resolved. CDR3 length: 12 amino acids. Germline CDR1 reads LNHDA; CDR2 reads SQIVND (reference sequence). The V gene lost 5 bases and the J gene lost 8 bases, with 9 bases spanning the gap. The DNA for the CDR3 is TGTGCCAGTAGTCCTCGGAAGGAAAAACTGTTTTTT. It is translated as CASSPRKEKLFF.

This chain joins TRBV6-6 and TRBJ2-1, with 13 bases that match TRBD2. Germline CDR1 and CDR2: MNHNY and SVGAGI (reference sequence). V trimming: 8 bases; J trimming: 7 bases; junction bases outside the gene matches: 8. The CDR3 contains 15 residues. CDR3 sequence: CASRGGTSGTNEQFF. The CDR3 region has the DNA TGTGCCAGCCGAGGCGGGACTAGCGGGACTAATGAGCAGTTCTTC.

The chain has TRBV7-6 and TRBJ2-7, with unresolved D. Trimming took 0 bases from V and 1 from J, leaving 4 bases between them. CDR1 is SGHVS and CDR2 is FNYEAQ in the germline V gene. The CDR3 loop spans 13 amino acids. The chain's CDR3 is CASSLAESYEQYF. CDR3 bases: TGTGCCAGCAGCTTAGCCGAATCCTACGAGCAGTACTTC.